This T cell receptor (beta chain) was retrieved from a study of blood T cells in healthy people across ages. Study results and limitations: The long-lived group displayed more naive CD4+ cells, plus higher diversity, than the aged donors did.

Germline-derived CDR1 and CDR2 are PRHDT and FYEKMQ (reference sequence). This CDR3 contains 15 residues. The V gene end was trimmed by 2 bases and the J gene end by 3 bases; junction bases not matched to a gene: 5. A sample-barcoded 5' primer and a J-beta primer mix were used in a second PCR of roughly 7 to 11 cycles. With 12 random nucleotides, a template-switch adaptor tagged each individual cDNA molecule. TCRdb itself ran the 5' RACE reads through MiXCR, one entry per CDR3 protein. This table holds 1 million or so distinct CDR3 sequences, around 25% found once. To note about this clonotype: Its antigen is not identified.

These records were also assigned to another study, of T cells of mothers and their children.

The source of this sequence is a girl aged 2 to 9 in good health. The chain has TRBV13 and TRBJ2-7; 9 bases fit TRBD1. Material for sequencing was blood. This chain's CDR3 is CASSLRGQGHYEQYF. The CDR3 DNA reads TGTGCCAGCAGCTTACGAGGACAGGGGCACTACGAGCAGTACTTC.